The 14 T cell receptor beta chains presented below share a single source sample, sequenced in a study of blood T cell repertoires in COVID-19. Assay used: immunoSEQ multiplex PCR; TCRdb lists only in-frame clones, some missing. The data hold about 250,000 clones, with 87% observed a single time. Specimen: peripheral blood. These receptors all stem from a young man with active or convalescent COVID-19.

The chain recombines TRBV30 with TRBJ1-4; 11 bases align to TRBD1. The CDR3 totals 12 residues. CDR1 GTSNPN and CDR2 SVGIG come from the germline V gene (reference sequence). Germline trimming cut 8 bases from V and 8 bases from J; bases unmatched to any gene: 4. This CDR3 reads CAGQGALEKLFF. The CDR3 DNA reads as TGTGCCGGACAGGGGGCACTGGAAAAACTGTTTTTT.

The J gene is TRBJ1-1, the V gene TRBV7-9, with D hard to call. Germline V gene data show CDR1 as SEHNR and CDR2 as FQNEAQ (reference sequence). Trimming pared 1 base from V and 4 bases from J, leaving 4 bases between. The CDR3 is made up of 12 amino acids. CDR3 amino acids: CASSLGLTEAFF. The CDR3 nucleotides are TGTGCCAGCAGCTTAGGTCTCACTGAAGCTTTCTTT.

This clone appeared once. This chain uses TRBV2 with TRBJ1-2; no definite D call. Germline V gene sequence: CDR1 SNHLY, CDR2 FYNNEI. With 0 bases removed from V and 3 bases from J, the gap between germline ends came to 11 bases. The CDR3 covers 15 residues. The CDR3 DNA reads TGTGCCAGCAGTGAAGCGCTTCGCGGCTACTATGGCTACACCTTC. It translates to CASSEALRGYYGYTF.

This chain joins TRBV7-3 and TRBJ2-2; 8 bases are shared with TRBD2. Germline CDR1 and CDR2: SGHTA and FQGTGA. The CDR3 is 16 amino acids. J was trimmed by 7 bases and V by 5 bases; bases with no gene match: 12. The CDR3 DNA sequence: TGTGCCAGCAGCCAGAAAAGCGGGAGACGGGTCGGGGAGCTGTTTTTT. Translating gives CASSQKSGRRVGELFF.

The chain joins TRBV6-2 or TRBV6-3 to TRBJ1-1; tentatively, D is TRBD1 (6 bases). Between the trimmed V and J ends, which lost 2 bases and 2 bases, there was a span of 15 bases. The CDR3 totals 16 residues. The germline V gene encodes CDR1 MNHEY and CDR2 SVGEGT. CDR3 loop: CASSYNRDTKNTEAFF. As DNA, the CDR3 is TGTGCCAGCAGTTACAACCGGGACACAAAAAACACTGAAGCTTTCTTT.

V usage is TRBV24-1 and J usage is TRBJ1-5; D not resolved. The germline V gene has CDR1 KGHDR and CDR2 SFDVKD. The V end was cut by 4 bases, the J end by 4 bases, with 7 bases between. This CDR3 comprises 13 residues. CDR3 nucleotide sequence: TGTGCCACCAGTGAGTCCGGGAATCAGCCCCAGCATTTT. It encodes CATSESGNQPQHF.

The table lists this clone with a few counts. V is TRBV18 and J is TRBJ2-1; D ambiguous. V lost 2 bases, J lost 7 bases, and 6 bases lay in between. The length of the CDR3 is 12 residues. Germline CDR1 and CDR2: KGHSH and LQKENI. The CDR3: CASSPGGNEQFF. The CDR3, as DNA: TGTGCCAGCTCACCAGGCGGAAATGAGCAGTTCTTC. The full variable domain, with the rest looked up from reference TRBV18 and TRBJ2-1, is NAGVMQNPRHLVRRRGQEARLRCSPMKGHSHVYWYRQLPEEGLKFMVYLQKENIIDESGMPKERFSAEFPKEGPSILRIQQVVRGDSAAYFCASSPGGNEQFFGPGTRLTVL.

The V and J genes are TRBV28 and TRBJ2-7; no reliable D call. The CDR3 covers 12 residues. Per the germline V gene, CDR1 is MDHEN and CDR2 is SYDVKM. The V end lost 7 bases, the J end lost 6 bases, and 13 bases lay between the germline ends. The CDR3 here is CASTYSFGEQYF. The CDR3 region has the DNA TGTGCCAGCACCTATAGTTTCGGCGAGCAGTACTTC.

The chain carries TRBV25-1 and TRBJ1-4; 12 nucleotides align to TRBD1. Germline V gives CDR1 MGHDK, CDR2 SYGVNS. The CDR3 loop spans 14 amino acids. V shed 7 bases and J 9 bases; nucleotides not matched to a gene: 6. The CDR3 DNA sequence: TGTGCCAGCACCTCGGGACAGGGGGCGCAAAAACTGTTTTTT. Protein sequence: CASTSGQGAQKLFF.

The chain couples TRBV28 to TRBJ1-2, with 9 bases lining up with TRBD1. The junction had 8 bases not matched to a gene; V was cut back by 5 bases and J by 7 bases. CDR1 and CDR2 from the germline V gene are MDHEN and SYDVKM. The CDR3 is made up of 14 amino acids. CDR3 protein: CASSGDRAHGGYTF. DNA of the CDR3: TGTGCCAGCAGTGGGGACAGGGCACATGGTGGCTACACCTTC.

The J gene is TRBJ1-2, the V gene TRBV29-1, with D hard to call. Per germline, CDR1 SQVTM and CDR2 ANQGSEA. This CDR3 region has 14 residues. V gave up 3 bases and J gave up 6 bases, with 17 bases separating them. The CDR3 loop reads CSVERSALRDGYTF. The CDR3 DNA reads as TGCAGCGTTGAGAGGTCCGCCTTGCGTGATGGCTACACCTTC.

J is TRBJ2-2 and V is TRBV3-1 (or the pseudogene TRBV3-2); maybe TRBD2 (6 bases). The germline V and J ends were trimmed by 4 bases and 3 bases, with 15 bases remaining between them. CDR1 LGHDT and CDR2 YNNKEL come from the germline V gene (reference sequence). The CDR3 has 16 residues. The CDR3 is CASSPGGISYTGELFF. CDR3 sequence (DNA): TGTGCCAGCAGCCCTGGAGGGATATCGTACACCGGGGAGCTGTTTTTT.

The CDR3 DNA reads as TGTGCCAGCTCACCAGGGGCCAGCAGTTACGAGCAGTACTTC. Encoded protein: CASSPGASSYEQYF. The chain joins TRBV18 to TRBJ2-7; a possible D gene is TRBD1 (5 bases). This CDR3 region has 14 residues. CDR1 and CDR2 (germline): KGHSH, LQKENI. With 2 bases removed from V and 4 bases from J, the gap between germline ends came to 12 bases.

CDR3 DNA: TGTGCCTGGAGTGGGGACAGCACGTTGGGGTATGAGCAGTTCTTC. Protein product: CAWSGDSTLGYEQFF. The chain employs TRBV30 and TRBJ2-1, with 7 nucleotides matching TRBD1. Germline-derived CDR1 and CDR2 are GTSNPN and SVGIG (reference sequence). Trimming cost V 1 base and J 8 bases; bases outside gene matches: 11. The CDR3 totals 15 residues.